The present T cell receptor (beta chain) was sequenced within a study of cytomegalovirus exposure and HLA in healthy donors. Details on this clone: Antigen specificity is unknown.

Repertoires were generated with immunoSEQ multiplex PCR, while TCRdb's copy carries only in-frame clones and drops some. The data show about 49,000 clones, roughly 92% seen once. Study-wide results and limits: Some 150 TCR beta chains were listed as cytomegalovirus-associated.

CDR1 is SQVTM and CDR2 is ANQGSEA in the germline V gene. The CDR3 loop spans 13 amino acids. V lost 8 bases, J lost 4 bases, and 7 bases stayed unmatched. The sequence came from a man younger than 35 in good health and CMV-seronegative. The V and J genes are TRBV29-1 and TRBJ2-1; 8 nucleotides line up with TRBD2. The sample comprised PBMCs. The chain's CDR3 is CSLSSGIYNEQFF. CDR3 in DNA: TGCAGCTTGAGTAGCGGGATATACAATGAGCAGTTCTTC.